The next 28 T cell receptor beta chains were all read from a single sample in a study of blood T cell repertoires in COVID-19. Measured with immunoSEQ multiplex PCR; TCRdb has only the in-frame clones, and not every one. The sample contains some 240,000 clones, 65% to 90% of which appear only once. Sequenced: peripheral blood. These receptors all come from a woman aged 35 to 49 who had recovered from COVID-19.

A few counts support this clone. This chain uses TRBV18 with TRBJ1-3; no clear D gene. This CDR3 spans 15 amino acids. Trimming removed 3 bases at V and 0 bases at J, with 9 bases between. Germline CDR1 and CDR2: KGHSH and LQKENI. DNA of the CDR3: TGTGCCAGCTCACCCAACACAGACTCTGGAAACACCATATATTTT. Translation: CASSPNTDSGNTIYF. Together with reference TRBV18 and TRBJ1-3, the CDR3 gives the full variable domain: NAGVMQNPRHLVRRRGQEARLRCSPMKGHSHVYWYRQLPEEGLKFMVYLQKENIIDESGMPKERFSAEFPKEGPSILRIQQVVRGDSAAYFCASSPNTDSGNTIYFGEGSWLTVV.

V usage is TRBV5-1 and J usage is TRBJ2-1, with TRBD1 matching 8 bases. Germline trimming cut 2 bases from V and 9 bases from J; bases unmatched to any gene: 7. Germline CDR1 SGHRS, CDR2 YFSETQ. The CDR3 totals 14 residues. CDR3 region: CASSFVQGAGEQFF. In DNA form, the CDR3 reads TGCGCCAGCAGCTTTGTCCAGGGGGCCGGTGAGCAGTTCTTC. The whole variable domain, remainder taken from reference TRBV5-1 and TRBJ2-1, is KAGVTQTPRYLIKTRGQQVTLSCSPISGHRSVSWYQQTPGQGLQFLFEYFSETQRNKGNFPGRFSGRQFSNSRSEMNVSTLELGDSALYLCASSFVQGAGEQFFGPGTRLTVL.

This rearrangement joins TRBV11-2 to TRBJ2-7; TRBD2 matches at 8 bases. The germline CDR1 and CDR2 sequences are SGHAT and FQNNGV. There are 14 residues in the CDR3. The V and J ends lost 7 bases and 0 bases, in that order; junction bases with no gene match: 5. For the CDR3, the DNA is TGTGCCAGCATTCAGCGGGGGAGCTCCTACGAGCAGTACTTC. Protein product: CASIQRGSSYEQYF.

This sequence joins TRBV2 and TRBJ1-2, with unresolved D. This CDR3 region has 14 residues. Germline lookup yields CDR1 SNHLY and CDR2 FYNNEI. Trimming left V 7 bases short and J 0 bases short, with 12 bases between. The CDR3 coding sequence is TGTGCCAGCATTTTGCAGGTCGCTAACTATGGCTACACCTTC. This sequence encodes CASILQVANYGYTF.

V and J are TRBV30 and TRBJ1-4; D gene uncertain. V was pared by 2 bases and J by 13 bases, with 17 bases between. The CDR3 length is 13 residues. Per the germline V gene, CDR1 is GTSNPN and CDR2 is SVGIG (reference sequence). DNA for the CDR3: TGTGCCTGGAGTCAGACGGAGTCAGAGGGACTGTTTTTT. It specifies CAWSQTESEGLFF.

The V gene is TRBV19, the J gene TRBJ2-1; 8 bases match TRBD2. Per germline, CDR1 LNHDA and CDR2 SQIVND (reference sequence). This CDR3 comprises 15 residues. V lost 6 bases to trimming and J lost 8 bases; unmatched junction nucleotides: 12. CDR3 nucleotides: TGTGCCAGTAGACTACTAGCGGAGACGGGAGATGAGCAGTTCTTC. This encodes CASRLLAETGDEQFF.

The chain is built from TRBV10-2 and TRBJ1-6; 8 bases agree with TRBD1. The CDR3 contains 15 residues. J lost 0 bases, V lost 10 bases, and 5 bases had no gene match. From germline, CDR1 is WSHSY and CDR2 SAAADI. The CDR3 region has the DNA TGCGCCACCGGGACAGGAAGCTCCTATAATTCACCCCTCCACTTT. It codes for CATGTGSSYNSPLHF.

This rearrangement joins TRBV21-1 to TRBJ1-2; the DNA was not used to check the table's D call, TRBD1. TRBV21-1 is assigned pseudogene status. There are 15 residues in the CDR3. The DNA of the CDR3 is TGTGCCAGCAGCCACCGGGACAGCGGTAACTATGGCTACACCTTC. Amino acids: CASSHRDSGNYGYTF.

This chain connects TRBV19 to TRBJ2-5; weak D call: TRBD2 (6 bases). Germline CDR1 LNHDA, CDR2 SQIVND (reference sequence). This CDR3 spans 17 amino acids. Trimming pared 4 bases from V and 3 bases from J, leaving 21 bases between. CDR3 sequence (DNA): TGTGCCAGTAGTACGGCCCCCTACGGGGGAGCGGAAGAGACCCAGTACTTC. Translating it yields CASSTAPYGGAEETQYF.

V gene TRBV27 combines with J gene TRBJ1-4; D ambiguous. V lost 5 bases to trimming and J lost 3 bases, with 16 bases between them. The CDR3 has 16 amino acids. In germline, CDR1 is MNHEY, CDR2 SMNVEV (reference sequence). The CDR3 bases are TGTGCCAGCAGTACTAACCGGGAACTCGCTAATGAAAAACTGTTTTTT. Its protein is CASSTNRELANEKLFF.

This clone was picked up a small number of times. The chain joins TRBV10-3 to TRBJ1-1; D gene ambiguous. CDR1 and CDR2 from the germline V gene are ENHRY and SYGVKD. Trimming removed 6 bases at V and 1 base at J, with 9 bases between. The CDR3 consists of 13 residues. CDR3 region: CAIRTNRNTEAFF. CDR3 bases: TGTGCCATCAGAACCAACAGGAACACTGAAGCTTTCTTT.

V and J are TRBV6-5 and TRBJ1-1; TRBD1 matches 9 bases. After removal of 5 bases from V and 0 bases from J, the junction contained 4 bases not matched to a gene. CDR3 length: 15 residues. Germline V gives CDR1 MNHEY, CDR2 SVGAGI. In nucleotides, the CDR3 is TGTGCCAGCAGTAGGACAGGGGACATGAACACTGAAGCTTTCTTT. Translating it yields CASSRTGDMNTEAFF.

The V call is TRBV5-5, the J call TRBJ2-5, with 7 bases matching TRBD2. The CDR3 covers 14 residues. The J segment lost 3 bases and the V segment lost 4 bases, leaving 6 bases of the junction unmatched. CDR1 and CDR2 (germline): SGHKS, YYEKEE (reference sequence). CDR3 nucleotides: TGTGCCAGCAGCCCCTGGGGGGGAAAAGAGACCCAGTACTTC. Translation: CASSPWGGKETQYF. Together with reference TRBV5-5 and TRBJ2-5, the CDR3 gives the full variable domain: DAGVTQSPTHLIKTRGQQVTLRCSPISGHKSVSWYQQVLGQGPQFIFQYYEKEERGRGNFPDRFSARQFPNYSSELNVNALLLGDSALYLCASSPWGGKETQYFGPGTRLLVL.

This rearrangement joins TRBV19 to TRBJ1-2, with 9 bases fitting TRBD1. With 4 bases clipped from V and 3 bases from J, the junction kept 6 bases outside the gene matches. The CDR3 runs to 15 residues. The V gene's germline CDR1 is LNHDA and CDR2 SQIVND (reference sequence). The CDR3 loop is CASSTGQGNDYGYTF. In DNA form, the CDR3 reads TGTGCCAGTAGTACGGGACAGGGTAACGACTATGGCTACACCTTC.

This chain links TRBV5-6 with TRBJ1-2; tentative D call: TRBD1 (5 bases). With 3 bases removed from V and 7 bases from J, the gap between germline ends came to 10 bases. Germline CDR1 reads SGHDT; CDR2 reads YYEEEE. The CDR3 has 12 residues. CDR3 DNA sequence: TGTGCCAGCAGCTACCAGGGATTTGGCTACACCTTC. As protein: CASSYQGFGYTF.

CDR3 region: CASSDPRVANTEAFF. The CDR3 DNA sequence: TGTGCCAGCAGTGACCCCAGGGTAGCAAACACTGAAGCTTTCTTT. J is TRBJ1-1 and V is TRBV25-1, with D perhaps TRBD1 (5 bases). From germline, CDR1 is MGHDK and CDR2 SYGVNS. The V end was cut by 3 bases, the J end by 2 bases, with 13 bases between. CDR3 length equals 15 residues.

This clone has only a few counts. The V and J genes are TRBV2 and TRBJ1-5; TRBD1 might be the D (5 bases). Germline V gives CDR1 SNHLY, CDR2 FYNNEI. V was shortened by 6 bases and J by 7 bases, with 19 bases between the two germline ends. This CDR3 region has 15 residues. CDR3 nucleotides: TGTGCCAGCAGCTACGGGAGGGGCGCTGAACAGCCCCAGCATTTT. It translates to CASSYGRGAEQPQHF.

This clone was seen once. The chain couples TRBV28 to TRBJ1-1; maybe TRBD1 (6 bases). Germline loops: CDR1 MDHEN, CDR2 SYDVKM. Trimming removed 11 bases at V and 0 bases at J, with 16 bases between. The CDR3 sequence is 14 residues long. For the CDR3, the DNA is TGTGCCGCTACCCAGGGACACTTGAACACTGAAGCTTTCTTT. Residues: CAATQGHLNTEAFF.

The V call is TRBV5-1, the J call TRBJ1-6; 9 bases are shared with TRBD1. Unmatched junction bases numbered 9, after V lost 4 bases and J lost 7 bases. The CDR3 loop spans 16 amino acids. Germline V lookup: CDR1 SGHRS, CDR2 YFSETQ. CDR3 loop: CASSGSDRGPNSPLHF. The CDR3 nucleotides read TGCGCCAGCAGCGGATCGGACAGGGGTCCAAATTCACCCCTCCACTTT.

This chain links TRBV19 with TRBJ1-1; D is uncertain. CDR3 length: 13 amino acids. The ends were cut back, 4 bases at V and 7 bases at J, with 13 bases in the middle. The V gene's germline CDR1 is LNHDA and CDR2 SQIVND (reference sequence). The CDR3 is CASSRSGFGEAFF. The CDR3 DNA reads TGTGCCAGTAGTAGGTCAGGCTTTGGTGAAGCTTTCTTT.

The chain carries TRBV24-1 and TRBJ2-1; 9 bases map to TRBD2. The CDR3 is made up of 16 amino acids. Unmatched junction bases numbered 7, after V lost 0 bases and J lost 8 bases. Per germline, CDR1 KGHDR and CDR2 SFDVKD. Written as DNA, the CDR3 is TGTGCCACCAGTGATTTGATTGGCGGGGGGGCCCATGAGCAGTTCTTC. This gives the protein CATSDLIGGGAHEQFF.

The chain employs TRBV27 and TRBJ2-7; possibly TRBD1 for D (5 bases). With 5 bases removed from V and 7 bases from J, the gap between germline ends came to 15 bases. CDR1 and CDR2 (germline): MNHEY, SMNVEV (reference sequence). The CDR3 has 13 residues. CDR3: CASSQNRFLEQYF. The CDR3 DNA follows: TGTGCCAGCAGTCAGAACAGGTTTCTGGAGCAGTACTTC.

The V call is TRBV9, the J call TRBJ1-2; TRBD1 matches 7 bases. The CDR3 is 15 amino acids. V dropped 0 bases and J dropped 3; count of bases not matched to a gene: 5. Germline V gene lookup returns CDR1 SGDLS and CDR2 YYNGEE. As DNA, the CDR3 is TGTGCCAGCAGCGTAGAAGGAAGGGGGCACTATGGCTACACCTTC. Encoded protein: CASSVEGRGHYGYTF.

The V call is TRBV29-1, the J call TRBJ1-3; D remains unclear. This CDR3 is built from 14 residues. Germline V gene sequence: CDR1 SQVTM, CDR2 ANQGSEA. V gave up 2 bases and J gave up 0 bases, with 8 bases separating them. CDR3 sequence (DNA): TGCAGCGTTGAACTCCAGAACTCTGGAAACACCATATATTTT. It translates to CSVELQNSGNTIYF.

The chain employs TRBV18 and TRBJ2-3; D gene ambiguous. Trimming stripped 3 bases from V and 5 bases from J, with 6 bases between. The CDR3 length is 12 residues. Germline CDR1 is KGHSH and CDR2 is LQKENI. CDR3 coding DNA: TGTGCCAGCTCACCCCAGGAAGATACGCAGTATTTT. The encoded protein is CASSPQEDTQYF.

The chain carries TRBV7-8 and TRBJ1-2, with 8 bases aligning to TRBD1. Germline values: CDR1 SGHVS, CDR2 FQNEAQ. CDR3 size: 14 residues. V lost 3 bases and J lost 5; bases outside the gene matches: 5. For the CDR3, the DNA is TGTGCCAGCAGCTTTACGGGACAGGTATATGGCTACACCTTC. Residues: CASSFTGQVYGYTF.

The chain links TRBV28 to TRBJ2-3; 9 bases match TRBD1. Germline CDR1 and CDR2: MDHEN and SYDVKM. V was clipped by 3 bases and J by 7 bases; unmatched bases: 26. There are 21 residues in the CDR3. The CDR3 here is CASSFLRQGSTGGGNINTQYF. The CDR3 DNA reads as TGTGCCAGCAGTTTCCTCCGGCAGGGTTCCACAGGGGGCGGTAACATAAATACGCAGTATTTT.

The V gene is TRBV7-2, the J gene TRBJ2-1, with 8 bases identical to TRBD2. The V and J ends lost 6 bases and 6 bases, in that order; junction bases with no gene match: 19. Germline CDR1 reads SGHTA; CDR2 reads FQGNSA. The CDR3 spans 18 residues. The CDR3 sequence: CASSFRPSRGGQGNEQFF. In DNA, the CDR3 is TGTGCCAGCAGTTTTCGCCCTTCTCGCGGGGGGCAGGGCAATGAGCAGTTCTTC.